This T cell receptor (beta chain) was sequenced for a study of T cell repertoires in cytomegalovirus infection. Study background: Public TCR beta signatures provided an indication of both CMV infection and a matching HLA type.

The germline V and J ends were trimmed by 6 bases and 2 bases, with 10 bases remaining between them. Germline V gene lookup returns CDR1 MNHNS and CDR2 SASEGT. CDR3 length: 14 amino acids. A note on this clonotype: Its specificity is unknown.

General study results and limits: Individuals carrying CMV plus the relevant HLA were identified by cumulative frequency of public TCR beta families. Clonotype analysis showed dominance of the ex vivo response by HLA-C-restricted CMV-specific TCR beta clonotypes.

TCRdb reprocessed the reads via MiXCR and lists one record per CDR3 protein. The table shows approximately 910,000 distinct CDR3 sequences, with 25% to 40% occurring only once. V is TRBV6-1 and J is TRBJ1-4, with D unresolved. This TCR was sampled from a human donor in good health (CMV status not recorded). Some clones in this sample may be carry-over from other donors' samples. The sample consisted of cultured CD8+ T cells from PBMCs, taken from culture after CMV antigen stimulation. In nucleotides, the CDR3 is TGTGCCAGCAGCCCACGGAGGACTAATGAAAAACTGTTTTTT. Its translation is CASSPRRTNEKLFF.